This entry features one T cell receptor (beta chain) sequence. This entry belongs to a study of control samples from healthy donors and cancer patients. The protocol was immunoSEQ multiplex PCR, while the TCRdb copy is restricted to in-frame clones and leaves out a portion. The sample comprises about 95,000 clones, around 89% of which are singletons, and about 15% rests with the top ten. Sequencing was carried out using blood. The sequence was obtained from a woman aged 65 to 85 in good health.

This CDR3 is CASSLARGSNQPQHF. DNA of the CDR3: TGTGCCAGCAGCTTAGCTAGGGGTAGCAATCAGCCCCAGCATTTT. V is TRBV7-9 and J is TRBJ1-5; a weak D match, TRBD1 (5 bases). The CDR3 is 15 amino acids. From germline, CDR1 is SEHNR and CDR2 FQNEAQ (reference sequence). Trimming left V 0 bases short and J 0 bases short, with 6 bases between.